These 19 T cell receptor beta chains came from one sample sequenced in a study of T cell repertoires in cytomegalovirus infection. MiXCR was run by TCRdb on the reads, yielding one entry per CDR3 protein. The table records 290,000 or so distinct CDR3 sequences, about a tenth of them present only once. Sequenced input: PBMCs. The receptors were gathered from a human donor in good health (CMV status not recorded). Some clones in this sample may be carry-over from other donors' samples.

In regard to this clonotype: It may be a read error: a sequence one base away is much more abundant. The rearrangement joins TRBV6-2 or TRBV6-3 to TRBJ2-3; D perhaps matches TRBD2 (6 bases). The V end was cut by 7 bases, the J end by 3 bases, with 20 bases between. The CDR3 runs to 16 residues. The germline V gene encodes CDR1 MNHEY and CDR2 SVGEGT. This CDR3 reads CASNLAASEGTDTQYF. The CDR3 DNA reads TGTGCCAGCAATTTAGCGGCTAGCGAGGGTACAGATACGCAGTATTTT.

Ten or more counts support this clonotype. CDR3 nucleotide sequence: TGTGCCAGCAGTTTCGGCAGGGTGGGTGGCTACACCTTC. Encoded protein: CASSFGRVGGYTF. The chain has TRBV28 and TRBJ1-2, with a tentative D call TRBD1 (5 bases). The CDR3 spans 13 residues. The ends were cut back, 3 bases at V and 7 bases at J, with 12 bases in the middle. Germline CDR1 MDHEN, CDR2 SYDVKM.

In this sample, this clonotype turned up many times. CDR3 region: CASSFQTSGPYEQYV. CDR3 DNA sequence: TGTGCCAGCAGCTTCCAGACTAGCGGTCCCTACGAGCAGTACGTC. This chain joins TRBV7-8 and TRBJ2-7, with 9 bases that match TRBD2. The CDR3 is made up of 15 amino acids. The germline CDR1 and CDR2 sequences are SGHVS and FQNEAQ. The J segment lost 2 bases and the V segment lost 3 bases, leaving 5 bases of the junction unmatched.

This clonotype was counted many times. The chain recombines TRBV19 with TRBJ2-2, with D perhaps being TRBD1 or TRBD2 (5 bases each). Germline assignment: CDR1 LNHDA and CDR2 SQIVND (reference sequence). Trimming cost V 3 bases and J 4 bases, with 9 bases left between them. The length of the CDR3 is 14 residues. This CDR3 reads CASSIGTVTGELFF. The CDR3 DNA reads as TGTGCCAGTAGTATCGGGACCGTCACCGGGGAGCTGTTTTTT.

The chain links TRBV5-6 to TRBJ1-1; D ambiguous. The CDR3 totals 15 residues. Germline V CDR1 and CDR2: SGHDT, YYEEEE. V dropped 2 bases and J dropped 5 bases, with 16 bases sitting between them. The CDR3 DNA reads as TGTGCCAGCAGCTTAAATGGAGCGGTCGTGACTGAAGCTTTCTTT. It codes for CASSLNGAVVTEAFF.

This chain joins TRBV3-1 and TRBJ1-2; possibly TRBD1 for D (6 bases). Germline CDR1 and CDR2: LGHDT and YNNKEL (reference sequence). The germline V and J ends were trimmed by 3 bases and 3 bases, with 11 bases remaining between them. The CDR3 has 14 residues. The CDR3 protein is CASSHGRGDYGYTF. The DNA of the CDR3 is TGTGCCAGCAGCCACGGCAGGGGAGACTATGGCTACACCTTC.

Ten or more counts support this clonotype. The CDR3 protein is CASSSGGVAYNEQFF. The CDR3 DNA reads TGTGCCAGCAGTAGCGGGGGGGTTGCCTACAATGAGCAGTTCTTC. The V gene is TRBV27, the J gene TRBJ2-1; 10 bases align to TRBD2. Trimming removed 5 bases from V and 2 bases from J; junction bases left unmatched: 3. Germline V gene sequence: CDR1 MNHEY, CDR2 SMNVEV (reference sequence). The CDR3 sequence is 15 residues long.

This clonotype occurred many times. This chain uses TRBV6-1 with TRBJ2-7; D remains unclear. The germline gives CDR1 MNHNS, CDR2 SASEGT. With 5 bases removed from V and 2 bases from J, the gap between germline ends came to 16 bases. The CDR3 contains 15 residues. The CDR3 loop reads CASSFSDGSPYEQYF. The CDR3 DNA reads TGTGCCAGCAGTTTCTCAGACGGTTCCCCCTACGAGCAGTACTTC.

This clonotype appeared many times. V usage is TRBV6-2 or TRBV6-3 and J usage is TRBJ1-1; tentatively, D is TRBD1 (5 bases). The germline V gene encodes CDR1 MNHEY and CDR2 SVGEGT. The CDR3 loop spans 12 amino acids. V was trimmed by 2 bases and J by 13 bases, leaving 14 bases between them. This CDR3 is CASSYNSRADFF. In DNA form, the CDR3 reads TGTGCCAGCAGTTACAATTCCAGGGCCGATTTCTTT.

This clonotype showed up many times. The rearrangement uses TRBV28 and TRBJ2-7; D possibly corresponds to TRBD1 (6 bases). Trimming left V 8 bases short and J 0 bases short, with 11 bases between. CDR3 length equals 13 residues. Germline assignment: CDR1 MDHEN and CDR2 SYDVKM. CDR3 in DNA: TGTGCCAGCGGACCCAGGGGCTCCTACGAGCAGTACGTC. It encodes CASGPRGSYEQYV.

Many counts were recorded for this clonotype. The rearrangement joins TRBV10-3 to TRBJ1-6; D not certain. V gave up 5 bases and J gave up 7 bases, with 18 bases separating them. The germline CDR1 and CDR2 sequences are ENHRY and SYGVKD. The CDR3 spans 16 residues. In DNA form, the CDR3 reads TGTGCCATCAGTAAGAACGCCCTTCAGATAAATTCACCCCTCCACTTT. This codes for CAISKNALQINSPLHF.

There are a few counts of this clonotype. This sequence joins TRBV18 and TRBJ2-7; D is perhaps TRBD1 (6 bases). This CDR3 contains 17 residues. CDR1 KGHSH and CDR2 LQKENI come from the germline V gene. The germline V and J ends were trimmed by 3 bases and 0 bases, with 18 bases remaining between them. The CDR3 here is CASSPKAQGIISYEQYF. The CDR3 nucleotides read TGTGCCAGCTCACCCAAAGCACAGGGAATTATCTCCTACGAGCAGTACTTC.

This clonotype was seen a handful of times. CDR3 sequence reads: CASSQGAEPQHF. The CDR3 nucleotides are TGTGCCAGCTCACAGGGGGCTGAGCCCCAGCATTTT. V gene TRBV18 combines with J gene TRBJ1-5; 7 bases align to TRBD1. Germline V gene sequence: CDR1 KGHSH, CDR2 LQKENI. The V segment lost 4 bases and the J segment 8 bases; nucleotides outside the gene matches: 2. The CDR3 extends over 12 amino acids.

This clonotype was found a few times. V is TRBV6-6 and J is TRBJ2-3; D call uncertain. Germline V gene sequence: CDR1 MNHNY, CDR2 SVGAGI (reference sequence). V was shortened by 2 bases and J by 5 bases, with 5 bases between the two germline ends. The CDR3 is made up of 12 amino acids. CDR3 nucleotide sequence: TGTGCCAGCAGTTACGGGAAAGATACGCAGTATTTT. Translating gives CASSYGKDTQYF.

In regard to this clonotype: This may arise from a read error, as a much more abundant clone is one base away. The V and J genes are TRBV4-1 and TRBJ1-2, with 10 bases aligning to TRBD1. Germline V gene sequence: CDR1 MGHRA, CDR2 YSYEKL. J gave up 10 bases and V 3 bases, and 11 bases lay outside the gene matches. The CDR3 sequence is 15 residues long. CDR3 sequence reads: CASSHPGQGSSDYTF. CDR3 DNA: TGCGCCAGCAGCCACCCGGGACAGGGGTCGTCTGACTACACCTTC.

Ten or more counts support this clonotype. V is TRBV5-1 and J is TRBJ1-2; D gene uncertain. CDR1 is SGHRS, CDR2 YFSETQ, per germline. The V end lost 3 bases, the J end lost 2 bases, and 8 bases lay between the germline ends. CDR3 length equals 13 residues. The CDR3 region has the DNA TGCGCCAGCAGCTCAGACGGAAACTATGGCTACACCTTC. Translation gives CASSSDGNYGYTF.

The table lists this clonotype with many counts. V and J are TRBV7-2 and TRBJ2-3; TRBD1 agrees at 7 bases. Germline V gives CDR1 SGHTA, CDR2 FQGNSA. The junction had 4 bases not matched to a gene; V was cut back by 6 bases and J by 4 bases. The CDR3 is 13 amino acids. This CDR3 reads CASSYRGADTQYF. The CDR3 bases are TGTGCCAGCAGTTACAGGGGCGCAGATACGCAGTATTTT.

This clonotype was counted ten times or more. This chain joins TRBV18 and TRBJ2-2; the D gene is possibly TRBD2 (5 bases). Trimming took 8 bases from V and 0 from J, leaving 10 bases between them. CDR3 length: 14 amino acids. Germline lookup yields CDR1 KGHSH and CDR2 LQKENI. The CDR3 sequence is CASSPGANTGELFF. The CDR3 DNA is TGTGCCAGCAGCCCCGGGGCGAACACCGGGGAGCTGTTTTTT. Variable domain in full (rest from reference TRBV18 and TRBJ2-2): NAGVMQNPRHLVRRRGQEARLRCSPMKGHSHVYWYRQLPEEGLKFMVYLQKENIIDESGMPKERFSAEFPKEGPSILRIQQVVRGDSAAYFCASSPGANTGELFFGEGSRLTVL.

The chain has TRBV28 and TRBJ2-5; a possible D gene is TRBD2 (7 bases). The CDR3 is 15 amino acids. Germline V lookup: CDR1 MDHEN, CDR2 SYDVKM. V lost 5 bases and J lost 1, with 14 bases in between. DNA of the CDR3: TGTGCCAGCAGTGGGGGCGGGGGACTCCAAGAGACCCAGTACTTC. This sequence encodes CASSGGGGLQETQYF.